The source of this TCR beta chain is a study of T cell responses to AZD1222 COVID-19 vaccine. On this clone: Its specificity is unknown.

Sequencing used immunoSEQ multiplex PCR; TCRdb keeps in-frame clones, though not all of them. In the table there are 130,000 or so clones, 94% of which are singletons. Study outcomes and limitations: Sampled repertoires all dated from after the peak T cell response.

V was pared by 2 bases and J by 4 bases, with 18 bases between. This CDR3 is 17 amino acids long. Looked up from germline, CDR1 is SGHDT and CDR2 is YYEEEE. The source of this sequence is an adult in good health. The input for sequencing was peripheral blood, taken on day 0 of AZD1222 vaccination. The rearrangement joins TRBV5-6 to TRBJ2-2; D is undetermined. The chain's CDR3 is CASSLYGPRTITGELFF. As DNA, the CDR3 is TGTGCCAGCAGCTTATACGGGCCCCGAACGATCACCGGGGAGCTGTTTTTT.